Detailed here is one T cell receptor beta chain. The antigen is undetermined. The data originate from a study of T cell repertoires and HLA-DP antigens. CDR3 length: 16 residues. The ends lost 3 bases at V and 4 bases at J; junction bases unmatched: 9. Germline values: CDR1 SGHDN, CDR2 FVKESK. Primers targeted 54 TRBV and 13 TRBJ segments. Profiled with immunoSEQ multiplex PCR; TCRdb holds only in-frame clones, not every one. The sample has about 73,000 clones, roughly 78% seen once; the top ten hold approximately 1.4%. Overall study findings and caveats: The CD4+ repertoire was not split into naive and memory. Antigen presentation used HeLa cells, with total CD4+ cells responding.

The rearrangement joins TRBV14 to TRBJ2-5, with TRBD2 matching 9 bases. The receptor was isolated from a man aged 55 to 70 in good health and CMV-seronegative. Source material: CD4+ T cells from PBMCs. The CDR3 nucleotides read TGTGCCAGCAGCCAGCTTAGCGGGAGAAGCGCAGAGACCCAGTACTTC. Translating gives CASSQLSGRSAETQYF.